The sequence of this TCR beta chain was determined in a study of cytomegalovirus exposure and HLA in healthy donors (dated by TCRdb to about 2017). Study-level background: In an earlier analysis of 587 of the donors, 250 to 350 Gb of sequence data and 90 million to 120 million unique TCR beta sequences from about 179 million T cells were reported. An early release covering over 500 HLA-typed donors comprised around 300 gigabases of sequencing data and approximately 80 million unique TCR sequences. Of the 300 to 500 genotyped donors, approximately 80% were placed in the genetic ancestry cluster associated with self-reported Caucasian donors. The aim of the study was to test whether cataloging public T cell receptors could identify signatures of past pathogen exposure. The T cell repertoires of 700 or so subjects were profiled by immunosequencing and related to cytomegalovirus serostatus. Along with the roughly 670-subject first cohort, a separate validation cohort of around 110 different subjects was used. To predict cytomegalovirus infection status, the study brought together high-throughput TCR immunosequencing, statistical association of individual TCRs with disease status, and machine learning. A later analysis re-analyzed previously published TCR beta repertoires from roughly 630 donors and added high-resolution HLA genotyping to study TCR occurrence patterns. Rather than drawing on any new phenotypic data, the later analysis identified candidate immune exposures from TCR beta sequences and the way those sequences occurred across donors. In an earlier analysis of several hundred of the donors, high-throughput TCR beta sequencing was used to judge whether each TCR beta V gene segment behaved as functional or pseudogenic. Donor age, sex, ethnicity and CMV serostatus were collected together with the repertoire data. A later genetic analysis used genome-wide SNP genotypes for about 60% of the 666 donors, treating that subset as a discovery cohort. All discovery cohort repertoires had been generated on a single sequencing platform. Class I and class II HLA loci were covered by the typing at four-digit resolution. Typing coverage varied by locus: roughly 629-630 donors for A, B, C, DRB1 and DQB1; more than 500 for DQA1; 606 for DPA1; roughly 450 for DPB1. Because of strong linkage in the cohort, roughly 5 DR-DQ haplotypes were treated as single units for association and clustering. Among roughly 400 genotyped donors of the cohort, an average of around 250,000 unique TCR beta nucleotide sequences was sequenced per donor, of which about 19% were non-productive. What the work shows at the level of the full study, not this receptor alone: A later analysis found that TCR association rates varied across HLA loci, with DRB1 alleles showing the most associated TCRs and HLA-C alleles the fewest. In a later analysis, most CMV-associated TCR beta chains were found to appear HLA-restricted, with HLA associations seemingly driven largely by CMV exposure. The earlier analysis of a few hundred of the donors excluded 15 to 20 rarely observed V segments, including chromosome 9 orphons, because counts were too low. When HLA alleles, especially DR and DQ, strongly co-occurred, attributing TCR associations to individual alleles was difficult. Correlated functional status among segregating V segments might reflect linkage disequilibrium, but an unknown experimental factor could not be ruled out. In vitro tests confirmed that a few of the cytomegalovirus-associated TCR beta chains recognize cytomegalovirus antigens. Because some donors lacked HLA typing at each locus, the association tests relied only on the typed subset. Most TCR sequences were observed very rarely across donors, whereas some public TCRs were present in many individuals. Broadly in line with IMGT annotations, most TCR beta V segments showed up in productive rearrangements about 87% or about 30% of the time in an earlier analysis of under 700 of the donors. According to the authors, the approach could potentially be generalized to other disease states and immunological phenotypes. V-gene and J-gene trimming of TCR beta chains was associated with a missense DCLRE1C variant in a later genetic analysis, and the association was replicated in an independent cohort. A further reported finding was that TCR beta sequences accurately predicted the HLA-A and HLA-B alleles for most subjects in the first cohort. In a later analysis, several top co-occurrence clusters were reported to appear linked to parvovirus B19, influenza, CMV and Epstein-Barr virus. The only immune exposure information available for the cohort was CMV serostatus. The study listed 150 to 200 TCR beta chains as associated with cytomegalovirus. In a later analysis, some 18,000 TCR beta sequences were associated with specific HLA alleles at a false discovery rate of 0.05. Compared with equally common non-associated chains, HLA-associated TCR beta chains in a later analysis were more clonally expanded and had lower generation probabilities. According to a later genetic analysis, donors in an Asian-associated ancestry cluster had fewer N-insertions in productive TCRs than the approximately 690-donor mean. The presence/absence analyses assumed that sequencing depth was roughly uniform across donors, and that assumption may not be true. A group of highly shared sequence variants was considered likely to be a technical artifact of the sequencing pipeline. In both the original and validation cohorts, the classifier was reported to diagnose cytomegalovirus status with high specificity and sensitivity. Only TCR beta chains were sequenced in this cohort, and the absence of alpha or paired-chain data limited detectable features.

Of note for this clone: There is no known antigen for this receptor. Per-nucleotide qualities are absent, and no much larger clonotype sits a single base away.

The library was prepared using the immunoSEQ multiplex PCR assay. For the multiplex PCR, a mixture combining 60 forward primers for TCR Vbeta segments and 13 reverse primers for TCR Jbeta segments was used. The CDR3 region of rearranged TCR beta genes was amplified from genomic DNA by a multiplex PCR assay. The Illumina HiSeq System was used to sequence the amplified TCR beta libraries as 87-base-pair reads. Processing in the source paper ran as follows. A later analysis counted about 80 million unique TCR beta chains across the 670 or so repertoires, and approximately 11 million of these chains were shared by at least two donors. Raw reads were error-corrected and collapsed into unique sequences by a nearest-neighbor algorithm in which closely related sequences were merged to remove PCR and sequencing errors. To assign V, D and J gene segments, CDR3 sequences were aligned to IMGT reference sequences. For a sequence to be retained, at least a six-nucleotide match to both a V gene segment and a J gene segment was required. Rearrangements were classified as productive when the CDR3 lacked stop codons and remained in frame with V and J, and all other rearrangements were classified as non-productive. CDR3 was defined by IMGT convention, running from the second conserved V-encoded cysteine to the conserved J-encoded phenylalanine. In an earlier analysis of around 570 of the donors, sequences lacking an unambiguous match to a single V gene segment were excluded. In an earlier analysis of approximately 500 of the donors, a V segment was called functional when productive rearrangements were above 56.7%, and segregating when the standard deviation between donors exceeded 5%. A statistical classification framework was developed to diagnose cytomegalovirus status using the catalog of TCR beta chain sequences. In a later analysis, TCR nucleotide sequences were compared against IMGT/GENE-DB human TR gene sequences so that V and J genes could be assigned. In a later analysis, CDR3 sequences and most-parsimonious VDJ recombination scenarios were assigned using the TCRdist pipeline. A later analysis defined each TCR beta chain by its CDR3 amino acid sequence plus V-gene family, and excluded reads lacking a unique V-gene family. A later analysis removed 600 or so highly shared, low-generation-probability nucleotide sequences to deal with suspected cross-contamination and a sequencing artifact. In a later analysis, a clonal expansion index for each public chain was calculated from normalized within-repertoire ranks of inferred template counts. In a later analysis, generation probabilities were computed using a VDJ recombination model fitted to out-of-frame rearrangements, and the results were checked against IGoR. Hypergeometric tests were used in a later analysis to score TCR-TCR, TCR-HLA and TCR-CMV co-occurrence, with a repertoire-size bias correction applied to the TCR pairs. False discovery rates were estimated in a later analysis by permuting HLA or CMV assignments 20 times. In a later analysis, co-occurring TCRs were grouped with DBSCAN, and TCRdist sequence similarity was added when clustering was performed within HLA-allele-positive subsets. Repertoires with fewer than 30,000 or more than 120,000 public chains were left out of co-occurrence clustering, as were about 5 repertoires with anomalous nucleotide sharing. TCRdb took this table from immuneACCESS and kept in-frame rearrangements with V and J called. Such tables lack part of the clones; where checked against another copy, unresolved V genes explain under half of the gap, and the rest is unexplained. V and J calls and clone size are those listed in that table; D and trimming were worked out from the DNA. This sample lists roughly 100,000 clones; approximately 80% were detected once. The ten largest account for 1.3% of the sample.

The cohort comprised fewer than 700 healthy bone marrow donors. At the time of sampling, all cohort members were nominally healthy, though unrecorded immune exposures were likely present. The donor was CMV seronegative and was included in the group of about 350 seronegative cohort members. A peripheral blood sample was collected from each donor, and TCR beta sequencing was performed on peripheral blood mononuclear cells. The Qiagen DNeasy Blood Extraction Kit was used to extract genomic DNA from the blood cell samples. The specimen sequenced was PBMCs. This TCR was recovered from a man aged 30 to 39 in good health and CMV-seronegative.

The encoded CDR3 is CASSRDRGLDTQYF. The DNA sequence reads TGCGCCAGCAGCCGGGACAGGGGGCTAGATACGCAGTATTTT. The chain joins TRBV10-2 to TRBJ2-3; 12 junctional bases match TRBD1. Including cysteine and phenylalanine, the CDR3 has 14 amino acids. The only DNA kept is the CDR3, 42 bases in frame from the first base. CDR1 and CDR2 (WSHSY, SAAADI) derive from the germline V gene. Trimming removed 6 bases from V and 5 bases from J; the gene matches leave 3 bases unexplained.